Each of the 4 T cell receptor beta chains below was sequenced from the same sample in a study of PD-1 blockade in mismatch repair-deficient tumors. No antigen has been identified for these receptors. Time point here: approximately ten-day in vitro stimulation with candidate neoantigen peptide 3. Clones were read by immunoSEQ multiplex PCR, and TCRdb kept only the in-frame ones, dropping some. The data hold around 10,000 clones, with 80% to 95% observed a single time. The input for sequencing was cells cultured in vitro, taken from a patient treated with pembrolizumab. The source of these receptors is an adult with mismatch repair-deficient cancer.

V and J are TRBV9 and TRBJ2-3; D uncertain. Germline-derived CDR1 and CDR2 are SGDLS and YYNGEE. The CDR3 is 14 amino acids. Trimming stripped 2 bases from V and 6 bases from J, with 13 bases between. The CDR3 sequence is CASSVELPWDTQYF. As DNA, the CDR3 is TGTGCCAGCAGCGTCGAACTGCCCTGGGATACGCAGTATTTT.

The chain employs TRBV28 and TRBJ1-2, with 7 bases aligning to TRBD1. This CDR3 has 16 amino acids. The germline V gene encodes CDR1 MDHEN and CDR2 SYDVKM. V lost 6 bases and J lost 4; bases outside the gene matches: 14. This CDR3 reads CASSSYGTAYTYGYTF. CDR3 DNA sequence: TGTGCCAGCAGCTCCTACGGGACAGCCTATACCTATGGCTACACCTTC.

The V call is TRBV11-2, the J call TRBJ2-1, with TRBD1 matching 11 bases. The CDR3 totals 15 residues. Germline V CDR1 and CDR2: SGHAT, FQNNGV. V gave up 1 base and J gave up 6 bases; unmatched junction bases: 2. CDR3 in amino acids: CASSLADRGPNEQFF. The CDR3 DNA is TGTGCCAGCAGCTTAGCGGACAGGGGGCCCAATGAGCAGTTCTTC. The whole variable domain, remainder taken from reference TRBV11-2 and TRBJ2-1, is EAGVAQSPRYKIIEKRQSVAFWCNPISGHATLYWYQQILGQGPKLLIQFQNNGVVDDSQLPKDRFSAERLKGVDSTLKIQPAKLEDSAVYLCASSLADRGPNEQFFGPGTRLTVL.

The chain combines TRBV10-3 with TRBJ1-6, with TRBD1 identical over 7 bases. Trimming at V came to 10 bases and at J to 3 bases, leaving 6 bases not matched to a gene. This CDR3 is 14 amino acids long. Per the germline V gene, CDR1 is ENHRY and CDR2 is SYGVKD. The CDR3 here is CANRDSLYNSPLHF. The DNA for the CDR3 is TGTGCCAACCGGGACAGTCTCTATAATTCACCCCTCCACTTT.